The clone carrying this T cell receptor beta chain was seen once. In the authors' workflow: Cell counts per sample came from amplifying reference gene primers. Produced via immunoSEQ multiplex PCR; TCRdb's table is partial and in-frame only. Clonal size and the V and J genes are those of that table, whereas D and trimming came from the DNA. The table has some 320,000 clones, 75% to 85% seen once. This sample is part of a study of blood T cell repertoires in COVID-19. Study in general: Acute-phase and convalescent COVID-19 samples originated in the United States, Italy and Spain. PBMCs, B-cell-depleted T cells, or T cells were the source of the cDNA or gDNA that made up the material.

This receptor was identified in a human donor in a cohort sampled during active COVID-19. The sample was peripheral blood.

As DNA, the CDR3 is TGTGCCAGCAGCACGGATCCTAGGTCGGGATACAATGAGCAGTTCTTC. Amino acid sequence: CASSTDPRSGYNEQFF. The V gene is TRBV11-2, the J gene TRBJ2-1, with a possible D match to TRBD2 (5 bases). This CDR3 region has 16 residues. CDR1 SGHAT and CDR2 FQNNGV come from the germline V gene. The V end lost 5 bases, the J end lost 4 bases, and 18 bases lay between the germline ends.